The text below deals with one T cell receptor beta chain. Its specificity is unknown. The sample originates from a study of OX40 agonist ivuxolimab in advanced cancers. Study observations and caveats: People who partly responded at 0.1-3.0 mg/kg had some of the least clonal expansion seen. Some nonresponders additionally presented with little normalized T-cell clonal expansion. At 0.1 to 3.0 mg/kg and by week 6, clonal expansion occurred in CD4+ and CD8+ blood T cells.

TCRdb keeps only in-frame clones here, not all; method: immunoSEQ multiplex PCR. This sample has about 110,000 clones, with approximately 89% found just once. The V end was cut by 4 bases, the J end by 8 bases, with 20 bases between. Germline CDR1 and CDR2: MNHEY and SVGAGI. This CDR3 comprises 15 residues. Source: CD4+ or CD8+ T cells sorted from blood, taken in a trial of the OX40 agonist ivuxolimab. The genes are TRBV6-5 and TRBJ1-2, with a possible D match to TRBD1 (6 bases). The sequence derives from an adult with an advanced solid tumor such as melanoma, head and neck, liver or kidney cancer. The CDR3 protein is CASSSVPGAVGGYTF. The DNA of the CDR3 is TGTGCCAGCAGTTCGGTCCCGGGGGCTGTTGGCGGCTACACCTTC.